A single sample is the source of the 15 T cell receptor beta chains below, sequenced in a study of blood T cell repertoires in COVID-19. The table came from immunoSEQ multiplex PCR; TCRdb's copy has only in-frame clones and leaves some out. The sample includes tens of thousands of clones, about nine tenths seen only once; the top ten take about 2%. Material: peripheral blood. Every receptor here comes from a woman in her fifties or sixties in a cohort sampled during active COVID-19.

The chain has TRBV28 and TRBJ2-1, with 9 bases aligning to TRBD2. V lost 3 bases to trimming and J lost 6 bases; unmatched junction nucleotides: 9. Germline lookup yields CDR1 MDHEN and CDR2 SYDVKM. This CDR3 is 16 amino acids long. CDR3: CASSFGGTSRFNEQFF. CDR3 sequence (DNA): TGTGCCAGCAGTTTTGGAGGGACTAGCAGGTTCAATGAGCAGTTCTTC.

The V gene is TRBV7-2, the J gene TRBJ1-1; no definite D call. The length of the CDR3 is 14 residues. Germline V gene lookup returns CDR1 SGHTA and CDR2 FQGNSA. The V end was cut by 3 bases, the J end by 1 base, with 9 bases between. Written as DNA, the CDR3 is TGTGCCAGCAGCTTCGCGAGCCCGAACACTGAAGCTTTCTTT. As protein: CASSFASPNTEAFF.

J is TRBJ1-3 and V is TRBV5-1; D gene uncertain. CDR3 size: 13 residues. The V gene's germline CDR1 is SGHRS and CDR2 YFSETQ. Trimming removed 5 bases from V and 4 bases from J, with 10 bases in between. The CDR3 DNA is TGCGCCAGCAGACTGGAGGTGGGAAACACCATATATTTT. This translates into CASRLEVGNTIYF.

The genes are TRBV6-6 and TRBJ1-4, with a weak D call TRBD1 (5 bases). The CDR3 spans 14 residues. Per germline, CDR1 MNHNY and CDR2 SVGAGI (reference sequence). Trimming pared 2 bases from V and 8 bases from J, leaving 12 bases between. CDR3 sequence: CASSYADQGEKLFF. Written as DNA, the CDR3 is TGTGCCAGCAGTTACGCCGACCAGGGCGAAAAACTGTTTTTT.

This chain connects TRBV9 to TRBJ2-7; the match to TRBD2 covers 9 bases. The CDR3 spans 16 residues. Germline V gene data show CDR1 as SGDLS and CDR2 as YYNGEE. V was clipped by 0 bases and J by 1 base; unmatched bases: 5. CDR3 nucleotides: TGTGCCAGCAGCGTAGGAGGTAGCGGGAGTTCCTACGAGCAGTACTTC. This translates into CASSVGGSGSSYEQYF. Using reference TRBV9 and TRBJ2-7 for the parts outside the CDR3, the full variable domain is DSGVTQTPKHLITATGQRVTLRCSPRSGDLSVYWYQQSLDQGLQFLIQYYNGEERAKGNILERFSAQQFPDLHSELNLSSLELGDSALYFCASSVGGSGSSYEQYFGPGTRLTVT.

CDR3 in amino acids: CASSPGAAQPQHF. For the CDR3, the DNA is TGTGCCAGCTCACCGGGGGCCGCTCAGCCCCAGCATTTT. The J gene is TRBJ1-5, the V gene TRBV18; D is perhaps TRBD1 (6 bases). Germline V gene sequence: CDR1 KGHSH, CDR2 LQKENI. Trimming took off 3 bases at V and 6 bases at J, with 9 bases between the two ends. This CDR3 comprises 13 residues.

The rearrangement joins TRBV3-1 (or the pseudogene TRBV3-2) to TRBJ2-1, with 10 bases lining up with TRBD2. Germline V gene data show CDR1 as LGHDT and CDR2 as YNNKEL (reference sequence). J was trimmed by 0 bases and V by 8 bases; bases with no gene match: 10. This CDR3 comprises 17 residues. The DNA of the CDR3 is TGTGCCAGCCGCCTCTCTAGCGGGAGAGACTCCTACAATGAGCAGTTCTTC. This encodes CASRLSSGRDSYNEQFF.

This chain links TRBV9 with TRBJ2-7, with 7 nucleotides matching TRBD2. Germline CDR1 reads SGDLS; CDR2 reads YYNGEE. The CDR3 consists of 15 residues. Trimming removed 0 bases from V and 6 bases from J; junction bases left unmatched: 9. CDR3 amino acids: CASSVAPAGAGEQYF. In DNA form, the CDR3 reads TGTGCCAGCAGCGTAGCCCCCGCGGGAGCTGGCGAGCAGTACTTC.

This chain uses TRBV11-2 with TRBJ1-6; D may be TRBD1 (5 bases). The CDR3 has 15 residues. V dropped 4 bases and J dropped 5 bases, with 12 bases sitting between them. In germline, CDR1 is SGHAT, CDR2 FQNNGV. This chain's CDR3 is CASSSRGNHNSPLHF. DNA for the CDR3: TGTGCCAGCAGCTCTCGGGGGAACCATAATTCACCCCTCCACTTT.

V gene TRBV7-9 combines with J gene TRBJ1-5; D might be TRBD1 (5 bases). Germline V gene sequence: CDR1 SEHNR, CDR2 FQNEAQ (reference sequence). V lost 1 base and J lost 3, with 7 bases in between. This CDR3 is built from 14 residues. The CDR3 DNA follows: TGTGCCAGCAGCTTAGGGACACTCAATCAGCCCCAGCATTTT. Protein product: CASSLGTLNQPQHF.

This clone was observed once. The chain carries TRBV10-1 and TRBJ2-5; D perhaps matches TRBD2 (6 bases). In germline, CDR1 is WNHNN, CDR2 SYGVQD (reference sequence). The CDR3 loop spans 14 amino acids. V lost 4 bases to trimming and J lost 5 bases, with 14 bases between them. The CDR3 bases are TGCGCCAGCAGTGCTGGCGCGGGACGGGAGACCCAGTACTTC. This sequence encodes CASSAGAGRETQYF.

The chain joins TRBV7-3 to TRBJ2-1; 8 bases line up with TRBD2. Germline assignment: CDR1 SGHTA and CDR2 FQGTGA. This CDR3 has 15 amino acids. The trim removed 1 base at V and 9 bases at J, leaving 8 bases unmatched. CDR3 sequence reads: CASSLNRVSGIEQFF. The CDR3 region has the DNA TGTGCCAGCAGCTTAAATCGGGTTAGCGGGATTGAGCAGTTCTTC.

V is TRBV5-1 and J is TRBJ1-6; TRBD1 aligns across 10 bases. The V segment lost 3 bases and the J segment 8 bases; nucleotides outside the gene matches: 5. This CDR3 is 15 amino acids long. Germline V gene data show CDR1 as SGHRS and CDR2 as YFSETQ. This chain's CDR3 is CASSSETGGYSPLHF. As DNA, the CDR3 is TGCGCCAGCAGCTCCGAGACAGGGGGCTATTCACCCCTCCACTTT.

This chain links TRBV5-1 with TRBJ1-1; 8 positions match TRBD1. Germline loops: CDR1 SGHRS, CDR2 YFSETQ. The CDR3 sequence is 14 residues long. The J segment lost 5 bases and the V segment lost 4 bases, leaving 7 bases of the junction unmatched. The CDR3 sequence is CASSNGQGWTEAFF. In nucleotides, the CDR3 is TGCGCCAGCAGCAATGGACAGGGATGGACTGAAGCTTTCTTT.

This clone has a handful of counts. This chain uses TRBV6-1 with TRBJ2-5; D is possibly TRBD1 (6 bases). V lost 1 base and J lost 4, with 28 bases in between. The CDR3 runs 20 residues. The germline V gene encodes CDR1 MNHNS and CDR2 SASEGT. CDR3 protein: CASSEGLGANRFGYGETQYF. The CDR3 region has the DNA TGTGCCAGCAGTGAAGGATTGGGGGCGAACAGGTTCGGTTATGGAGAGACCCAGTACTTC.